Shown below are 32 T cell receptor beta chains from a single sample sequenced in a study of T cell responses to AZD1222 COVID-19 vaccine. Only in-frame clones appear in the TCRdb table, and some are missing; sequencing was by immunoSEQ multiplex PCR. Among 130,000 to 150,000 clones listed, around nine tenths were seen once. Specimen: peripheral blood, collected on day 0 of AZD1222 vaccination. Receptors originate from an adult in good health.

The rearrangement uses TRBV13 and TRBJ2-5, with D possibly TRBD2 on 5 matching bases. Trimming removed 6 bases at V and 5 bases at J, with 13 bases between. CDR3 length: 13 amino acids. Germline CDR1 PRHDT, CDR2 FYEKMQ (reference sequence). As DNA, the CDR3 is TGTGCCAGCAGGTTGGGAGCCCGCGAGACCCAGTACTTC. Its translation is CASRLGARETQYF.

This rearrangement joins TRBV2 to TRBJ2-7, with D tentatively TRBD1 (6 bases). The CDR3 totals 12 residues. Trimming removed 4 bases at V and 4 bases at J, with 8 bases between. Looked up from germline, CDR1 is SNHLY and CDR2 is FYNNEI. The DNA of the CDR3 is TGTGCCAGCAGTGCGGACAGTTACGAGCAGTACTTC. It specifies CASSADSYEQYF.

This chain joins TRBV6-1 and TRBJ2-3; no definite D call. Deletions cut 1 base from V and 1 base from J, with 3 bases between. The CDR3 is 13 residues long. Per the germline V gene, CDR1 is MNHNS and CDR2 is SASEGT. CDR3 sequence reads: CASSEVGTDTQYF. CDR3 DNA: TGTGCCAGCAGTGAAGTGGGCACAGATACGCAGTATTTT.

This rearrangement joins TRBV12-3 or TRBV12-4 to TRBJ1-1; maybe TRBD1 (6 bases). The CDR3 has 13 residues. V was pared by 4 bases and J by 9 bases, with 15 bases between. The DNA for the CDR3 is TGTGCCAGCAGTTCGGCCAACAGGGCCCAAGCTTTCTTT. Translation: CASSSANRAQAFF.

This chain joins TRBV2 and TRBJ1-2; 8 nucleotides line up with TRBD1. This CDR3 is 13 amino acids long. Trimming at V came to 11 bases and at J to 7 bases, leaving 12 bases not matched to a gene. Per the germline V gene, CDR1 is SNHLY and CDR2 is FYNNEI. This chain's CDR3 is CAGNTGGLGGYTF. CDR3 sequence (DNA): TGTGCCGGAAATACAGGGGGGTTAGGTGGCTACACCTTC.

The gene calls are TRBV5-1 and TRBJ1-6, with D perhaps TRBD1 (6 bases). The V end was cut by 0 bases, the J end by 6 bases, with 10 bases between. CDR3 size: 15 residues. CDR1 is SGHRS, CDR2 YFSETQ, per germline. CDR3 region: CASSLAGVLNSPLHF. The CDR3 nucleotides read TGCGCCAGCAGCTTGGCAGGGGTTCTTAATTCACCCCTCCACTTT.

The count of this clone is one. The junction and the germline gene differ at one end; a read error may be behind it. The chain joins TRBV28 to TRBJ1-5; D is possibly TRBD1 (6 bases). CDR3 length: 13 residues. CDR1 MDHEN and CDR2 SYDVKM come from the germline V gene. The CDR3 protein is CASSPEDRPIHHF. CDR3 nucleotide sequence: TGTGCCAGCAGTCCCGAGGACAGACCAATCCATCACTTT.

This clone was seen a single time. The rearrangement joins TRBV6-5 to TRBJ2-5; 12 nucleotides match TRBD2. Germline V gene sequence: CDR1 MNHEY, CDR2 SVGAGI. The CDR3 length is 14 residues. Trimming removed 6 bases from V and 4 bases from J; junction bases left unmatched: 3. The CDR3 protein is CASRGTSGRETQYF. The CDR3 DNA is TGTGCCAGCAGGGGGACTAGCGGGCGAGAGACCCAGTACTTC.

The rearrangement joins TRBV7-8 to TRBJ2-6; D possibly uses TRBD1 or TRBD2 (5 bases each). This CDR3 spans 20 amino acids. V lost 3 bases and J lost 0, with 21 bases in between. CDR1 is SGHVS and CDR2 is FQNEAQ in the germline V gene. DNA of the CDR3: TGTGCCAGCAGCTTCGATGGGGCCGGGACGGACCTCTCTGGGGCCAACGTCCTGACTTTC. The encoded protein is CASSFDGAGTDLSGANVLTF.

The chain combines TRBV5-4 with TRBJ2-1; no reliable D call. The CDR3 contains 11 residues. Trimming stripped 4 bases from V and 5 bases from J, with 4 bases between. Germline-derived CDR1 and CDR2 are SGHNT and YYREEE (reference sequence). The CDR3, as DNA: TGTGCCAGCAGCCTAAACAATGAGCAGTTCTTC. Translation gives CASSLNNEQFF.

The CDR3 sequence: CASSFLDQPQHF. The CDR3 coding sequence is TGTGCCAGCAGTTTCCTCGATCAGCCCCAGCATTTT. The rearrangement uses TRBV27 and TRBJ1-5; D call uncertain. V shed 3 bases and J shed 5 bases, with 5 bases lying between them. This CDR3 is 12 amino acids long. Germline V gene lookup returns CDR1 MNHEY and CDR2 SMNVEV (reference sequence).

The CDR3 DNA is TGCGCCAGCAGCTTGGTCAGCGGGAACGCTAACTATGGCTACACCTTC. It encodes CASSLVSGNANYGYTF. The chain joins TRBV5-1 to TRBJ1-2; the D is unclear. CDR1 and CDR2 (germline): SGHRS, YFSETQ. This CDR3 is 16 amino acids long. V dropped 0 bases and J dropped 0 bases, with 12 bases sitting between them.

The gene calls are TRBV5-1 and TRBJ2-7; perhaps TRBD1 as D (6 bases). CDR1 SGHRS and CDR2 YFSETQ come from the germline V gene. The V end lost 4 bases, the J end lost 0 bases, and 14 bases lay between the germline ends. The CDR3 totals 15 residues. This CDR3 is CASSRPDRVSYEQYF. The CDR3 DNA reads as TGCGCCAGCAGCCGACCGGACAGAGTCTCCTACGAGCAGTACTTC.

This chain connects TRBV10-2 to TRBJ2-7, with 10 bases aligning to TRBD1. The trim removed 2 bases at V and 4 bases at J, leaving 17 bases unmatched. CDR1 is WSHSY and CDR2 is SAAADI in the germline V gene. The CDR3 covers 19 residues. CDR3 coding DNA: TGCGCCAGCAGTGAGGGGCCATGGACAGGGGGGTTTTACTTATACGAGCAGTACTTC. It encodes CASSEGPWTGGFYLYEQYF.

The V call is TRBV27, the J call TRBJ2-3; the D gene is possibly TRBD2 (6 bases). CDR3 length: 15 amino acids. V dropped 5 bases and J dropped 1 base, with 13 bases sitting between them. Germline assignment: CDR1 MNHEY and CDR2 SMNVEV (reference sequence). The CDR3, as DNA: TGTGCCAGCAGTCCGGGGACTTCTGGCACAGATACGCAGTATTTT. Translation gives CASSPGTSGTDTQYF.

This clone has more than one count but fewer than ten. V gene TRBV9 combines with J gene TRBJ1-3, with D tentatively TRBD1 (5 bases). CDR3 length: 15 amino acids. The germline V gene encodes CDR1 SGDLS and CDR2 YYNGEE. V was trimmed by 0 bases and J by 4 bases, leaving 11 bases between them. The CDR3 is CASSVGTGAGNTIYF. CDR3 bases: TGTGCCAGCAGCGTAGGAACAGGCGCAGGAAACACCATATATTTT.

The CDR3 DNA reads TGCGCCAGCAGCCAAGTTGCAGCGGGGGGGCCTCCCCTCGATGAGCAGTTCTTC. The encoded protein is CASSQVAAGGPPLDEQFF. The chain couples TRBV4-3 to TRBJ2-1; 10 bases match TRBD2. This CDR3 is built from 18 residues. Trimming at V came to 1 base and at J to 8 bases, leaving 14 bases not matched to a gene. Germline loops: CDR1 LGHNA, CDR2 YSLEER.

V gene TRBV27 combines with J gene TRBJ2-1; 8 bases agree with TRBD2. The V gene end was trimmed by 3 bases and the J gene end by 2 bases; junction bases not matched to a gene: 0. CDR3 length equals 14 residues. Germline-derived CDR1 and CDR2 are MNHEY and SMNVEV (reference sequence). The chain's CDR3 is CASSFGRAYNEQFF. CDR3 DNA: TGTGCCAGCAGTTTCGGGAGGGCCTACAATGAGCAGTTCTTC.

This clone has a single count. The chain is built from TRBV19 and TRBJ2-1; D possibly corresponds to TRBD1 (6 bases). There are 13 residues in the CDR3. Trimming pared 6 bases from V and 9 bases from J, leaving 15 bases between. The germline V gene has CDR1 LNHDA and CDR2 SQIVND (reference sequence). CDR3 nucleotide sequence: TGTGCCAGTAGAAAGACAGGAAGGGGTGAGCAGTTCTTC. Residues: CASRKTGRGEQFF.

This clone was detected only a few times. The chain recombines TRBV7-2 with TRBJ2-4, with TRBD2 matching over 9 bases. With V trimmed by 5 bases and J by 2 bases, 10 bases remained unmatched. The CDR3 contains 17 residues. The germline gives CDR1 SGHTA, CDR2 FQGNSA. CDR3 amino acids: CASSPSSGGTTKNIQYF. In nucleotides, the CDR3 is TGTGCCAGCAGCCCATCCAGCGGGGGGACTACCAAAAACATTCAGTACTTC.

This clone was counted once. The rearrangement uses TRBV2 and TRBJ1-1; D is perhaps TRBD1 (5 bases). This CDR3 is built from 15 residues. V was pared by 7 bases and J by 0 bases, with 15 bases between. Germline CDR1 SNHLY, CDR2 FYNNEI. For the CDR3, the DNA is TGTGCCAGCACTCCCCGCGGGGCTTTGAACACTGAAGCTTTCTTT. Its translation: CASTPRGALNTEAFF.

This clone occurred a few times. The chain carries TRBV28 and TRBJ1-2; TRBD1 agrees at 12 bases. The CDR3 sequence is 15 residues long. The germline V gene has CDR1 MDHEN and CDR2 SYDVKM. The V and J ends lost 0 bases and 8 bases, in that order; junction bases with no gene match: 4. The CDR3 DNA is TGTGCCAGCAGTTTATGGGGACAGGGGGCTGGGGGCTACACCTTC. It encodes CASSLWGQGAGGYTF.

V and J are TRBV6-5 and TRBJ1-1, with 8 bases aligning to TRBD1. V was pared by 4 bases and J by 4 bases, with 11 bases of the junction left unmatched. CDR1 is MNHEY and CDR2 is SVGAGI in the germline V gene. This CDR3 has 16 amino acids. DNA for the CDR3: TGTGCCAGCAGTTTCACCAGGGGGCAGCGTGGCACTGAAGCTTTCTTT. Protein product: CASSFTRGQRGTEAFF.

This clone was recorded only once. This chain uses TRBV7-2 with TRBJ1-5; tentative D call: TRBD1 (5 bases). V was shortened by 3 bases and J by 7 bases, with 19 bases between the two germline ends. The CDR3 runs 16 residues. The germline V gene has CDR1 SGHTA and CDR2 FQGNSA. CDR3 DNA sequence: TGTGCCAGCAGCTTCAGTCTGACAGCGCGGTACCAGCCCCAGCATTTT. Amino acids: CASSFSLTARYQPQHF.

The chain has TRBV4-1 and TRBJ2-3, with a weak D call TRBD2 (6 bases). Trimming took 4 bases from V and 5 from J, leaving 10 bases between them. The germline V gene encodes CDR1 MGHRA and CDR2 YSYEKL. The length of the CDR3 is 13 residues. The CDR3 here is CASSRWGEDTQYF. DNA of the CDR3: TGCGCCAGCAGCCGTTGGGGGGAAGATACGCAGTATTTT.

This chain joins TRBV29-1 and TRBJ1-2, with 7 bases matching TRBD1. V trimming: 4 bases; J trimming: 2 bases; junction bases outside the gene matches: 4. Germline V gene sequence: CDR1 SQVTM, CDR2 ANQGSEA. The CDR3 consists of 13 residues. DNA for the CDR3: TGCAGCGTTGGGGGGACAGAGAACTATGGCTACACCTTC. Encoded protein: CSVGGTENYGYTF.

This chain joins TRBV14 and TRBJ1-1; TRBD1 agrees at 7 bases. The junction had 4 bases not matched to a gene; V was cut back by 2 bases and J by 4 bases. Germline CDR1 is SGHDN and CDR2 is FVKESK. This CDR3 spans 14 amino acids. The CDR3 DNA reads as TGTGCCAGCAGCCAATACAGGGGAAGCACTGAAGCTTTCTTT. Protein: CASSQYRGSTEAFF.

This chain uses TRBV4-1 with TRBJ2-3; unclear D gene. This CDR3 is 16 amino acids long. The germline V and J ends were trimmed by 1 base and 2 bases, with 13 bases remaining between them. Germline assignment: CDR1 MGHRA and CDR2 YSYEKL. CDR3 loop: CASSQGWAATTDTQYF. In DNA, the CDR3 is TGCGCCAGCAGCCAAGGATGGGCAGCAACCACAGATACGCAGTATTTT.

The chain carries TRBV27 and TRBJ2-7, with TRBD2 matching over 8 bases. V shed 6 bases, J shed 3 bases, and the junction held 7 bases outside the gene matches. This CDR3 has 14 amino acids. Germline V gene sequence: CDR1 MNHEY, CDR2 SMNVEV (reference sequence). CDR3 in amino acids: CASSPGLAGYEQYF. DNA for the CDR3: TGTGCCAGCAGCCCAGGCCTAGCGGGCTACGAGCAGTACTTC.

The chain combines TRBV9 with TRBJ2-1, with TRBD2 matching 7 bases. Germline CDR1 reads SGDLS; CDR2 reads YYNGEE. CDR3 size: 14 residues. V lost 4 bases and J lost 6; bases outside the gene matches: 7. The CDR3 region is CASSPGGRINEQFF. The CDR3 region has the DNA TGTGCCAGCAGCCCCGGGGGGAGGATCAATGAGCAGTTCTTC.

This clone was seen a handful of times. The chain combines TRBV29-1 with TRBJ1-3; D is uncertain. With 6 bases removed from V and 0 bases from J, the gap between germline ends came to 9 bases. CDR1 and CDR2 (germline): SQVTM, ANQGSEA. The CDR3 has 13 residues. This chain's CDR3 is CSVGGNSGNTIYF. The CDR3 DNA sequence: TGCAGCGTGGGAGGGAACTCTGGAAACACCATATATTTT.

This rearrangement joins TRBV7-9 to TRBJ2-1, with 12 positions matching TRBD2. The CDR3 consists of 18 residues. The V gene's germline CDR1 is SEHNR and CDR2 FQNEAQ (reference sequence). V lost 4 bases and J lost 2; bases outside the gene matches: 9. Here the CDR3 reads CASSSPLAGGPTYNEQFF. DNA of the CDR3: TGTGCCAGCAGCTCCCCGCTAGCGGGAGGGCCGACCTACAATGAGCAGTTCTTC.